The T cell receptor beta chain described here comes from a study of OX40 agonist ivuxolimab in advanced cancers. At the level of the study: Participants could have had prior anti-PD-1, anti-PD-L1 or anti-CTLA-4 therapy, and about 37% had some.

General study points: The investigators did not determine what antigen specificity the expanded peripheral T cells had. With doses of 0.1 to 3.0 mg/kg, CD4+ and CD8+ blood T cells had undergone clonal expansion by week 6.

TCRdb's table, derived via immunoSEQ multiplex PCR, lists solely in-frame clones and lacks some. Of about 110,000 clones in the sample, approximately 89% are singletons; the top ten hold around 0.27%. As to this clone: As yet, its antigen is unknown.

CDR1 SGHNT and CDR2 YYREEE come from the germline V gene (reference sequence). The CDR3 sequence is 15 residues long. Unmatched junction bases numbered 11, after V lost 3 bases and J lost 11 bases. The genes are TRBV5-4 and TRBJ2-5; 12 bases are a match to TRBD1. The clonotype comes from an adult with an advanced solid tumor such as melanoma, head and neck, liver or kidney cancer. This specimen was CD4+ or CD8+ T cells sorted from blood, taken in a trial of the OX40 agonist ivuxolimab. The CDR3 DNA follows: TGTGCCAGCAGCTCGGGACAGGGGGCCCGAGTGGAGCAGTACTTC. As protein: CASSSGQGARVEQYF.